The rows below give T cell receptor beta chains drawn from one sample of a study of T-cell reconstitution after alpha-beta-depleted transplantation in children. One entry per CDR3 protein, called by TCRdb with MiXCR from the PCR reads. The sample yields 600,000 or so distinct CDR3 sequences, 20% to 25% seen once. The material was PBMCs, mostly from graft donor cells, obtained 360 days after TCRalphabeta/CD19-depleted stem cell transplant. The receptors originated from a boy under three years old who had a stem cell transplant for acute myeloid leukemia, so the T cells may come from the graft donor. Each CDR3 is given with its conserved first and last residue. The D gene is left open where the match is weak. Size is stated for part of the rows, as once, few or many counts, or as a class when the clone is expanded.

v_call	d_call	j_call	clone_size	cdr3_nt	cdr3_aa
TRBV20-1	TRBD1	TRBJ2-7	NA	TGCTGTGCCGCCCTTCGAAGGGACAGAAAAAACTACGAGCAGTACTTC	CCAALRRDRKNYEQYF
TRBV4-3	TRBD2	TRBJ2-1	NA	TGCGCCAGCAGCCAAAGGACTAGCGGGGGGGAGCAGTTCTTC	CASSQRTSGGEQFF
TRBV11-3	NA	TRBJ2-3	many	TGTGCCAGCAGCTCACTTGGACAGATAACGGATACGCAGTATTTT	CASSSLGQITDTQYF
TRBV30	TRBD1	TRBJ1-2	once	TGTGCCTGGAACCTCGACAGGGGCTATGGCTACACCTTC	CAWNLDRGYGYTF
TRBV30	TRBD2	TRBJ2-7	once	TGTGCCTGGAGTGTACTGGGAGCGGGGGCGCCCGAGCAGTACTTC	CAWSVLGAGAPEQYF
TRBV28	NA	TRBJ1-2	many	TGTGCCAGCAACAGGGACTCTAGGGGCTACACCTTC	CASNRDSRGYTF
TRBV25-1	NA	TRBJ2-7	many	TGTGCCAGCAGTGAGGCACCTTACTACGAGCAGTACTTC	CASSEAPYYEQYF
TRBV19	NA	TRBJ1-1	NA	TGTGCCAGTTTGGACAGCTTAGGGACTGAAGCTTTCTTT	CASLDSLGTEAFF
TRBV20-1	NA	TRBJ2-1	few	TGCAGTGCTAGAGATCTAGGTGGTGAGCAGTTCTTC	CSARDLGGEQFF
TRBV20-1	NA	TRBJ2-7	NA	TGCAGTGCTAGAGAGCCAGGCGCCCCCTCCTACGAGCAGTACTTC	CSAREPGAPSYEQYF
TRBV5-1	TRBD2	TRBJ2-1	NA	TGCGCCAGCAGCTTGGACTACGAGTGGACTAGCGATGAGCAGTTCTTC	CASSLDYEWTSDEQFF
TRBV3-1	TRBD1	TRBJ2-2	few	TGTGCCAGCAGCCAAGAGCGACAGGGTTGGACCGGGGAGCTGTTTTTT	CASSQERQGWTGELFF
TRBV20-1	NA	TRBJ1-4	few	TGCAGTGCTAGAGCTTCAAGGTTTACTGAAAAACTGTTTTTT	CSARASRFTEKLFF
TRBV29-1	NA	TRBJ2-5	many	TGCAGCGTCCAGGTCCAAGAGACCCAGTACTTC	CSVQVQETQYF
TRBV19	TRBD1	TRBJ2-4	many	TGTGCCAGTAGTGCTCCGGGACAGGGTAATAACATTCAGTACTTC	CASSAPGQGNNIQYF
TRBV5-1	NA	TRBJ1-1	many	TGCGCCAGCAGCTTGTGGTGGACAGCTGAAGCTTTCTTT	CASSLWWTAEAFF
TRBV5-4	TRBD2	TRBJ2-5	NA	TGTGCCAGCAGCTTGAGCCGGGGGGACCAGTACTTC	CASSLSRGDQYF
TRBV5-1	TRBD1	TRBJ2-7	many	TGCGCCAGCAGCCTGGGACAGGGAAGGATGAACTTC	CASSLGQGRMNF
TRBV7-8	NA	TRBJ1-1	few	TGTGCCAGCAGCTTCCCACCGGGGGAAGGAGCTTTCTTT	CASSFPPGEGAFF
TRBV7-6	NA	TRBJ2-3	NA	TGTGCCAGCAGCTCGCCTGGGGACGTCACAGATACGCAGTATTTT	CASSSPGDVTDTQYF
TRBV11-2	TRBD2	TRBJ2-3	few	TGTGCCAGCAGCTTAAATCTAGCGGGGGTCACAGATACGCAGTATTTT	CASSLNLAGVTDTQYF
TRBV6-2/TRBV6-3	TRBD2	TRBJ2-1	once	TGTGCCAGCAGTTACGACCCAGCGGGGGGCCTTGGCTCCTACAATGAGCAGTTCTTC	CASSYDPAGGLGSYNEQFF
TRBV21-1	NA	TRBJ2-7	once	TGTGCCAGCAGCAAAGGGACAGCCTACGAGCAGTACTTC	CASSKGTAYEQYF
TRBV9	TRBD1	TRBJ1-1	few	TGTGCCAGCAGCGTCGGGCAGGGGGGTACTGAAGCTTTCTTT	CASSVGQGGTEAFF
TRBV5-1	NA	TRBJ2-3	few	TGCGCCAGCCGCCCGGTGTTGCAGTCCCACACAGATACGCAGTATTTT	CASRPVLQSHTDTQYF
TRBV7-9	TRBD1	TRBJ2-7	many	TGTGCCAGCAGCCGGACAGGGACGAGCTCCTACGAGCAGTACTTC	CASSRTGTSSYEQYF
TRBV27	NA	TRBJ2-7	many	TGTGCCAGCAGCTCGTCATGGGGGGCAACCTACGAGCAGTACTTC	CASSSSWGATYEQYF
TRBV20-1	NA	TRBJ1-4	NA	TGCAGTGCTAGAAAGCAGGGGCTGAGTAATGAAAAACTGTTTTTT	CSARKQGLSNEKLFF
TRBV20-1	NA	TRBJ2-2	few	TGCTGTGCTAGAGGCCAGGGGCCGACCGTAAACACCGGGGAGCTGTTTTTT	CCARGQGPTVNTGELFF
TRBV20-1	NA	TRBJ2-3	few	TGCAGTGCTAGATCGGGGAACCGGGCCTACACAGATACGCAGTATTTT	CSARSGNRAYTDTQYF
TRBV27	TRBD2	TRBJ2-2	few	TGTGCCAGCAGGACGGCGACTAGCCGGGCCGGGGAGCTGTTTTTT	CASRTATSRAGELFF
TRBV20-1	TRBD1	TRBJ1-1	NA	TGCAGTGCTAGAGATCCTGTTTGGGACAGGGGGCTTCGCCATGAAGCTTTCTTT	CSARDPVWDRGLRHEAFF
TRBV20-1	NA	TRBJ2-1	few	TGCAGTGCAACCGAGGGGGGCCGGGCGGAGCAGTTCTTC	CSATEGGRAEQFF
TRBV7-9	TRBD2	TRBJ2-1	many	TGTGCCAGCAGCTCTCCCGTAGCGGGGAGCTCCTACAATGAGCAGTTCTTC	CASSSPVAGSSYNEQFF
TRBV20-1	TRBD2	TRBJ2-1	NA	TGCAGTGCTAGAGATAGTTTAGCGGGGGGGCAGAGTCTGTTCTTC	CSARDSLAGGQSLFF
TRBV27	NA	TRBJ2-5	few	TGTGCCAGCAGTTTTCGACTGGGCGGGGCCCAGTACTTC	CASSFRLGGAQYF
TRBV6-1	NA	TRBJ2-2	NA	TGTGCCAGCACCCTACCCGCCTGGCGGGGCACCGGGGAGCTGTTTTTT	CASTLPAWRGTGELFF
TRBV20-1	TRBD1	TRBJ1-3	many	TGCAGGAACCGGGACAGGGGGACGTATCCGACCACGATCAACACCATATATTTT	CRNRDRGTYPTTINTIYF
TRBV4-3	TRBD1	TRBJ1-2	few	TGCGCCAGCAGCCAAGATGGGACAGGAGGACATGGCTACACCTTC	CASSQDGTGGHGYTF
TRBV5-1	NA	TRBJ1-4	many	TGCGCCAGCAGCTTGGTCCCAGGGGACGGTGAAAAACTGTTTTTT	CASSLVPGDGEKLFF
TRBV7-2	NA	TRBJ2-5	few	TGTGCCAGCAGCTTAGGTTGGGGGGATGAGACCCAGTACTTC	CASSLGWGDETQYF
TRBV11-1	TRBD1	TRBJ2-7	NA	TGTGCCAGCAGCTCTAGGAGAGGACAGGACTACGAGCAGTACTTC	CASSSRRGQDYEQYF
TRBV11-2	NA	TRBJ2-2	NA	TGTGCCAGCAGCCACCGGACAGGAGGGCCCGGGGAGCTGTTTTTT	CASSHRTGGPGELFF
TRBV6-6	NA	TRBJ2-1	few	TGTGCCAGCAGTTACTCGACGGACAATGAGCAGTTCTTC	CASSYSTDNEQFF
TRBV28	NA	TRBJ2-1	few	TGTGCCAGCAGTTTAGGGCTTGGGGAGGAGCAGTTCTTC	CASSLGLGEEQFF
TRBV20-1	TRBD1	TRBJ2-4	many	TGCAGTGCTACCCCCTGGGACAGGGGCAACAACATTCAGTACTTC	CSATPWDRGNNIQYF
TRBV20-1	TRBD2	TRBJ2-3	few	TGCAGTGCTGGGAGACTAGCGGGTGGTACAGATACGCAGTATTTT	CSAGRLAGGTDTQYF
TRBV5-5	TRBD1	TRBJ1-5	NA	TGTGCCAGCAGCTCCAACCTGGACAGGGCAATCAATCAGCCCCAGCATTTT	CASSSNLDRAINQPQHF
TRBV6-1	NA	TRBJ2-1	NA	TGTGCCAGCAGCGTAGTGGGCAAGTACAATGAGCAGTTCTTC	CASSVVGKYNEQFF
TRBV6-1	NA	TRBJ1-1	NA	TGTGCCAGCAGATCCCGGGAGGGTGTGAACACTGAAGCTTTCTTT	CASRSREGVNTEAFF
TRBV4-3	NA	TRBJ2-5	NA	TGCGCCAGCAGCCAAGTTTTTATCGGGGGCGAAGAAGAGACCCAGTACTTC	CASSQVFIGGEEETQYF